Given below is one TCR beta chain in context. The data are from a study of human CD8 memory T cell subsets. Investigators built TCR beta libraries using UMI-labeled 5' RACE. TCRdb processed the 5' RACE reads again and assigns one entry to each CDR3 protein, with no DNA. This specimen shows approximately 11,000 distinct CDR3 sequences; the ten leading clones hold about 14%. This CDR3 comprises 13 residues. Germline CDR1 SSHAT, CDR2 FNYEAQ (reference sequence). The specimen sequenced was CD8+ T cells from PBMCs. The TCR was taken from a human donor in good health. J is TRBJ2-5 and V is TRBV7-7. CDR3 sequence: CASSLVGIETQYF.